Listed below are T cell receptor beta chains from one sample, sequenced in a study of shared clonotypes between healthy human individuals. Sequenced by immunoSEQ multiplex PCR; TCRdb stores in-frame clones only, minus some. The data show 300,000 to 350,000 clones, less than 85% seen once. Sequenced: memory CD4+ T cells sorted from blood. The receptors here all came from a young man in good health. The CDR3 runs from the conserved cysteine through the conserved F or W. Rows give clone size only sometimes, using once, few, many, or a class for an expanded clone.

>.|TRBV5-4|TRBJ2-3
CASSSGLAGGLGTDTQYF
>.|TRBV9|TRBJ2-2
CASSVGVIGELFF
>few|TRBV29-1|TRBJ2-7
CSVSGTGSFRIYEQYF
>few|TRBV18|TRBJ2-5
CASSPPSMTQYF
>.|TRBV5-4|TRBJ2-3
CASSRPTAYNTDTQYF
>few|TRBV2|TRBJ1-1
CASKATRNTEAFF
>.|TRBV19|TRBJ2-5
CASARDRGWQETQYF
>.|TRBV9|TRBJ1-4
CASSASGTLGEKLFF
>.|TRBV5-1|TRBJ1-1
CASRGGGMNTEAFF
>few|TRBV5-1|TRBJ2-5
CASSPNAGVVEETQYF
>.|TRBV7-7|TRBJ2-5
CASSSGGEPRETQYF
>.|TRBV2|TRBJ2-3
CASSRQGGMDTQYF
>.|TRBV19|TRBJ2-1
CASISEEAGREQFF
>.|TRBV7-9|TRBJ2-7
CASSSGHAYEQYF
>.|TRBV18|TRBJ2-1
CASSLKGASGVLTHEQFF
>.|TRBV6-6|TRBJ2-2
CASRELAIFTGELFF
>once|TRBV2|TRBJ2-7
CASRKDSRTGTPF
>.|TRBV18|TRBJ2-7
CASSPGQTYEQYF
>.|TRBV19|TRBJ1-5
CASSFPSEFQPQHF
>.|TRBV5-1|TRBJ2-7
CASSLETSGYSYEQYF
>many|TRBV19|TRBJ1-2
CASSGQGSGGYTF
>few|TRBV5-4|TRBJ2-3
CASSGRQTLSTDTQYF
>.|TRBV5-6|TRBJ2-5
CASSPLLDRSQETQYF
>.|TRBV7-9|TRBJ1-4
CASSPRGGNEKLFF
>.|TRBV2|TRBJ2-3
CASSRAGEGTDTQYF
>.|TRBV6-6|TRBJ1-2
CASTGDRANF
>.|TRBV19|TRBJ2-3
CASSSPRGITDTQYF